This TCR beta chain stems from a study of control samples from healthy donors and cancer patients (dated by TCRdb to 2018 to 2021). The germline V gene sets CDR1 to MNHEY and CDR2 to SVGAGI. Trimming costs V 11 bases and J 7 bases, and their ends lie 18 bases apart. The CDR3 holds 13 amino acids from the cysteine to the phenylalanine. This entry keeps only the CDR3 DNA: 39 bases, framed from base 1. In regard to this clone: There is no known antigen for this receptor. Base qualities were left out, and no much larger clone turns up one base away.

Library preparation was by the immunoSEQ multiplex PCR assay. Drawn from immuneACCESS, this table holds only the in-frame rearrangements with V and J called that TCRdb kept. Clones are partly lost; checked studies trace under half to an unresolved V gene and leave the rest unexplained. This sample has about 59,000 clones in its table, and around 87% of those were observed once. About an eighth of the sample lies in the top ten. The receptor comes from a woman in her sixties with lung cancer. The sequence links TRBV6-5 to TRBJ2-1, and the D gene may be TRBD2, 6 bases matching. The specimen was PBMCs. The CDR3 reads as follows: CAGTSGHMNEQFF. The nucleotide sequence is given as TGTGCCGGGACCAGCGGGCATATGAATGAGCAGTTCTTC.